The clone carrying this T cell receptor (beta chain) was observed a few times. Its antigen is as yet unknown. Investigators prepared the TCR beta libraries by applying iRepertoire HTBI primers and Arm-PCR of CDR3 regions. Per the original methods: Across the samples, identification revealed some 64 TRBV and more than twelve TRBJ segments. One entry per CDR3 protein, called by TCRdb with MiXCR from the multiplex PCR reads. These V and J calls are TCRdb output, not the study's own analysis. The sample includes about 340,000 distinct CDR3 sequences, roughly a fifth seen only once; the top ten take 29%. Stated time point: persistent/refractory GD, antithyroid drugs over 5 years with positive TRAb. PBMCs were the source of the RNA used for TCR sequencing. The ends were cut back, 4 bases at V and 7 bases at J, with 14 bases in the middle. The CDR3 is 13 residues long. Germline V gene data show CDR1 as MNHEY and CDR2 as SMNVEV (reference sequence).

The record originates from a study of regulatory T cells in long-lasting Graves disease. Findings of the study overall: Patients with persistent disease showed a bias toward TRBV28, TRBJ1-2 and TRBJ2-5.

This material consisted of peripheral blood mononuclear cells (PBMCs), taken when the disease was refractory, from a patient treated with antithyroid drugs. The chain links TRBV27 to TRBJ2-7; D uncertain. The clonotype originates from a female donor with Graves disease. CDR3 residues: CASSSPGLGEQYF. The CDR3 coding sequence is TGTGCCAGCAGTTCCCCCGGGCTTGGAGAGCAGTACTTC.